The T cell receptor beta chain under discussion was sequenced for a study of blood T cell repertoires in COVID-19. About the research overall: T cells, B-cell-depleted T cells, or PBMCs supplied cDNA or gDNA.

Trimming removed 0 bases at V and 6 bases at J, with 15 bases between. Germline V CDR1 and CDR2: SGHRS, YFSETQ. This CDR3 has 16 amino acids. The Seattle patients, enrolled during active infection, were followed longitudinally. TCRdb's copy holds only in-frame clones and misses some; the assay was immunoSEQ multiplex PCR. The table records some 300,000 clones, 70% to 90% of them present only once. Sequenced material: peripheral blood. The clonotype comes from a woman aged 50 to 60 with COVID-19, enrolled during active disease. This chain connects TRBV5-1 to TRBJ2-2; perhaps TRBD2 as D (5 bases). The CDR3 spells CASSLESTGSAGELFF. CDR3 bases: TGCGCCAGCAGCTTGGAATCTACGGGATCGGCCGGGGAGCTGTTTTTT.